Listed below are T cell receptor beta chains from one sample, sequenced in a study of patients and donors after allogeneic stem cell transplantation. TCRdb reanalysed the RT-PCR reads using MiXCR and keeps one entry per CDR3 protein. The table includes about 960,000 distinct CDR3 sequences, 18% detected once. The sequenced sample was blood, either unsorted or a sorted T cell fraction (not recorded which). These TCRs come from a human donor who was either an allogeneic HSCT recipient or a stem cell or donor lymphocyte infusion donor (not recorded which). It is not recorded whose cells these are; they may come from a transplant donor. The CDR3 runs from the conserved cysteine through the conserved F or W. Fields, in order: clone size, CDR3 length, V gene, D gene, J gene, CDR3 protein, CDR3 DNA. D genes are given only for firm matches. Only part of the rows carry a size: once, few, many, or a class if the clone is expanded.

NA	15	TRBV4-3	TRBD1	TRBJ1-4	CASRRQGQSNEKLFF	TGCGCCAGCAGACGCCAGGGACAGTCTAATGAAAAACTGTTTTTT
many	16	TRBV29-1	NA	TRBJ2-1	CSVEGETPRLLNEQFF	TGCAGCGTTGAAGGGGAGACTCCCAGGCTACTCAATGAGCAGTTCTTC
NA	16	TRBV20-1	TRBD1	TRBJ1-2	CSARNPDRGLLYGYTF	TGCAGTGCTAGAAACCCTGACAGGGGGCTGCTCTATGGCTACACCTTC
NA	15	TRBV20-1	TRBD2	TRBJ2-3	CSARDWGGVTDTQYF	TGCAGTGCTAGAGATTGGGGGGGGGTGACAGATACGCAGTATTTT
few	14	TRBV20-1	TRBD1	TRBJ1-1	CSARAPGGSIEAFF	TGCAGTGCTCGGGCACCAGGGGGATCAATTGAAGCTTTCTTT
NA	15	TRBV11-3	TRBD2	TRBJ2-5	CASSPSGRVPETQYF	TGTGCCAGCAGCCCTAGCGGGAGGGTACCAGAGACCCAGTACTTC
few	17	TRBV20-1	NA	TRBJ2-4	CSARPTAGWATKNIQYF	TGCAGTGCTCGTCCAACGGCAGGGTGGGCAACCAAAAACATTCAGTACTTC
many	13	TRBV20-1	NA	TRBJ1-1	CSARVARLTEAFF	TGCAGTGCTAGAGTAGCCAGATTAACTGAAGCTTTCTTT
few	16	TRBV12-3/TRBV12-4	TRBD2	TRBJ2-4	CASSLRVSGSRDIQYF	TGTGCCAGCAGTCTCCGTGTTAGCGGGAGCCGAGACATTCAGTACTTC
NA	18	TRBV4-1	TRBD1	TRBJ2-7	CASSLRIPGQGSAYEQYF	TGCGCCAGCAGCCTTCGAATACCGGGACAGGGGAGCGCCTACGAGCAGTACTTC
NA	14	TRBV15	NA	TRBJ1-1	CATSELTSNTEAFF	TGTGCCACCAGCGAACTGACTTCGAACACTGAAGCTTTCTTT
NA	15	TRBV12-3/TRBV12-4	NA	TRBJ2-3	CASSLRGGDTDTQYF	TGTGCCAGCAGTTTAAGGGGGGGGGACACAGATACGCAGTATTTT
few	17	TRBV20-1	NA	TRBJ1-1	CSALPGTDDMVNTEAFF	TGCAGTGCCCTTCCCGGGACCGACGATATGGTGAACACTGAAGCTTTCTTT
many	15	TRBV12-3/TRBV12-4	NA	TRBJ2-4	CASTPKGSGKNIQYF	TGTGCCAGCACCCCCAAGGGTAGCGGCAAAAACATTCAGTACTTC
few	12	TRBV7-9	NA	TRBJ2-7	CASSFWNYEQYF	TGTGCCAGCAGCTTCTGGAACTACGAGCAGTACTTC
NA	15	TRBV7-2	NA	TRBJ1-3	CASSLGWRPGNTIYF	TGTGCCAGCAGCTTAGGGTGGCGGCCTGGAAACACCATATATTTT
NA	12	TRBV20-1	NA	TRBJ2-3	CSARMSTDTQYF	TGCAGTGCTAGAATGAGCACAGATACGCAGTATTTT
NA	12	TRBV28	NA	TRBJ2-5	CASTPGMETQYF	TGTGCCAGCACCCCGGGGATGGAGACCCAGTACTTC
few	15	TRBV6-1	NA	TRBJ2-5	CASRGYWGPQETQYF	TGTGCCAGCAGGGGCTACTGGGGGCCCCAAGAGACCCAGTACTTC
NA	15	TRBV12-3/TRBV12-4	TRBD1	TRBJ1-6	CASSPRQGKVSPLHF	TGTGCCAGCAGTCCCCGACAGGGGAAAGTCTCACCCCTCCACTTT
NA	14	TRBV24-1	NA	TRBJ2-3	CATSDFTGTDTQYF	TGTGCCACCAGTGATTTCACCGGCACAGATACGCAGTATTTT
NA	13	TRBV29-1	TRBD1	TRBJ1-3	CSVTGVAGNTIYF	TGCAGCGTTACAGGGGTTGCTGGAAACACCATATATTTT
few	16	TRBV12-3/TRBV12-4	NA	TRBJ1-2	CASRPPPSRSNYGYTF	TGTGCCAGCAGACCGCCCCCGTCGAGAAGTAACTATGGCTACACCTTC
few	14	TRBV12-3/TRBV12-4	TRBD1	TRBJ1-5	CASSLKGQNQPQHF	TGTGCCAGCAGCCTGAAGGGACAGAATCAGCCCCAGCATTTT
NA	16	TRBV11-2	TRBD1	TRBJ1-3	CASSRRQGGSGNTIYF	TGTGCCAGCAGCCGACGGCAGGGGGGCTCTGGAAACACCATATATTTT
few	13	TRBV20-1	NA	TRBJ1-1	CSAREARGTEAFF	TGCAGTGCTAGAGAGGCCAGAGGGACTGAAGCTTTCTTT
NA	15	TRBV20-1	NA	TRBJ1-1	CSARARFWMNTEAFF	TGCAGTGCTAGAGCGAGATTTTGGATGAACACTGAAGCTTTCTTT
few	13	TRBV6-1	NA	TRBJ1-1	CASSEIAGTKAFF	TGTGCCAGCAGTGAAATAGCTGGGACAAAAGCTTTCTTT
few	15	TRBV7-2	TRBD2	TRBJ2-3	CASTLSGGSTDTQYF	TGTGCCAGCACCCTTAGCGGGGGAAGCACAGATACGCAGTATTTT
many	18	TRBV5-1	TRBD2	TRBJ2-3	CASSLDRASGGLTDTQYF	TGCGCCAGCAGCTTGGATCGGGCAAGCGGGGGCCTCACAGATACGCAGTATTTT
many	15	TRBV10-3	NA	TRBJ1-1	CAISESGRPHTEAFF	TGTGCCATCAGTGAGTCGGGCAGGCCGCACACTGAAGCTTTCTTT
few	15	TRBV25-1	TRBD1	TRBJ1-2	CASGSIVGGHYGYTF	TGTGCCAGCGGAAGTATTGTAGGGGGCCACTATGGCTACACCTTC
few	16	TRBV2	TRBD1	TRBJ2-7	CASSEARSYRGYEQYF	TGTGCCAGCAGTGAAGCCCGTAGTTACAGGGGCTACGAGCAGTACTTC
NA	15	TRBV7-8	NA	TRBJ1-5	CASSLVGGTFEPQHF	TGTGCCAGCAGCTTAGTGGGGGGTACTTTCGAGCCCCAGCATTTT
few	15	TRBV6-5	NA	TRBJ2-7	CASSYSRVGSYEQYF	TGTGCCAGCAGTTACTCTCGGGTAGGCTCCTACGAGCAGTACTTC
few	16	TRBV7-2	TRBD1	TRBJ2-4	CASSSHWDSAKNIQYF	TGTGCCAGCAGCTCCCATTGGGACAGTGCCAAAAACATTCAGTACTTC
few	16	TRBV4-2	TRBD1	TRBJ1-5	CASSHEGGDRAQPQHF	TGTGCCAGCAGCCATGAAGGAGGGGACAGGGCTCAGCCCCAGCATTTT
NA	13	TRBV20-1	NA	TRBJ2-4	CSARGQAKNIQYF	TGCAGTGCTAGAGGACAGGCCAAAAACATTCAGTACTTC